A selection of T cell receptor beta chains follows, all from one sample in a study of T cell changes during pregnancy in multiple sclerosis. The method was immunoSEQ multiplex PCR; TCRdb's version includes in-frame clones alone and lacks a portion of them. The repertoire includes 50,000 to 65,000 clones, roughly nine tenths of them detected once, and 3% to 3.5% sits in the top ten. The material was CD8+ T cells from peripheral blood mononuclear cells, obtained before pregnancy. The source of these receptors is a female donor with multiple sclerosis, enrolled in a pregnancy study. Both conserved end residues are part of each CDR3. Fields, in order: V gene, J gene, clone size, D gene, CDR3 protein, CDR3 DNA. D genes are given only for firm matches. Some rows have no size entry. The others give once, few or many, or a class for an expanded clone.

V gene: TRBV9; J gene: TRBJ2-3; clone size: -; D gene: TRBD2; CDR3 protein: CASREGGGGGTDTQYF; CDR3 DNA: TGTGCCAGCAGGGAAGGCGGCGGGGGAGGAACAGATACGCAGTATTTT
V gene: TRBV9; J gene: TRBJ2-1; clone size: -; D gene: -; CDR3 protein: CASSARGWDLEQFF; CDR3 DNA: TGTGCCAGCAGCGCGAGGGGCTGGGACTTGGAGCAGTTCTTC
V gene: TRBV7-9; J gene: TRBJ2-6; clone size: -; D gene: TRBD2; CDR3 protein: CASSPLAGAHSGANVLTF; CDR3 DNA: TGTGCCAGCAGCCCCTTAGCGGGGGCCCACTCTGGGGCCAACGTCCTGACTTTC
V gene: TRBV4-2; J gene: TRBJ1-1; clone size: once; D gene: TRBD1; CDR3 protein: CASSQLGTGAGTEAFF; CDR3 DNA: TGTGCCAGCAGCCAACTGGGGACAGGGGCGGGCACTGAAGCTTTCTTT
V gene: TRBV18; J gene: TRBJ1-5; clone size: -; D gene: TRBD1; CDR3 protein: CASSPGQGVNQPQHF; CDR3 DNA: TGTGCCAGCTCACCTGGACAGGGTGTAAATCAGCCCCAGCATTTT
V gene: TRBV9; J gene: TRBJ2-5; clone size: once; D gene: -; CDR3 protein: CASSPWTGGEETQYF; CDR3 DNA: TGTGCCAGCAGCCCCTGGACTGGCGGGGAAGAGACCCAGTACTTC
V gene: TRBV6-1; J gene: TRBJ1-1; clone size: once; D gene: -; CDR3 protein: CASSEGAETGAAFF; CDR3 DNA: TGTGCCAGCAGTGAAGGGGCCGAGACAGGTGCGGCTTTCTTT
V gene: TRBV18; J gene: TRBJ1-1; clone size: once; D gene: -; CDR3 protein: CASSPPLRGSPMNTEAFF; CDR3 DNA: TGTGCCAGCTCACCCCCCTTAAGGGGATCACCCATGAACACTGAAGCTTTCTTT
V gene: TRBV4-1; J gene: TRBJ1-6; clone size: once; D gene: -; CDR3 protein: CASTVQSSYNSPLHF; CDR3 DNA: TGCGCCAGCACGGTCCAAAGCTCCTATAATTCACCCCTCCACTTT
V gene: TRBV7-9; J gene: TRBJ2-3; clone size: -; D gene: -; CDR3 protein: CASSAPRGSTDTQYF; CDR3 DNA: TGTGCCAGCAGCGCCCCTAGGGGGTCTACAGATACGCAGTATTTT
V gene: TRBV6-5; J gene: TRBJ1-2; clone size: -; D gene: -; CDR3 protein: CASSLDVRIDGYTF; CDR3 DNA: TGTGCCAGCAGTTTGGATGTGAGGATCGATGGCTACACCTTC
V gene: TRBV11-2; J gene: TRBJ2-7; clone size: -; D gene: TRBD1; CDR3 protein: CASSLPRDRPIYEQYF; CDR3 DNA: TGTGCCAGCAGCCTTCCCCGGGACAGGCCGATCTACGAGCAGTACTTC
V gene: TRBV19; J gene: TRBJ2-1; clone size: -; D gene: TRBD1; CDR3 protein: CASPRGHEQFF; CDR3 DNA: TGTGCCAGCCCCAGGGGGCATGAGCAGTTCTTC